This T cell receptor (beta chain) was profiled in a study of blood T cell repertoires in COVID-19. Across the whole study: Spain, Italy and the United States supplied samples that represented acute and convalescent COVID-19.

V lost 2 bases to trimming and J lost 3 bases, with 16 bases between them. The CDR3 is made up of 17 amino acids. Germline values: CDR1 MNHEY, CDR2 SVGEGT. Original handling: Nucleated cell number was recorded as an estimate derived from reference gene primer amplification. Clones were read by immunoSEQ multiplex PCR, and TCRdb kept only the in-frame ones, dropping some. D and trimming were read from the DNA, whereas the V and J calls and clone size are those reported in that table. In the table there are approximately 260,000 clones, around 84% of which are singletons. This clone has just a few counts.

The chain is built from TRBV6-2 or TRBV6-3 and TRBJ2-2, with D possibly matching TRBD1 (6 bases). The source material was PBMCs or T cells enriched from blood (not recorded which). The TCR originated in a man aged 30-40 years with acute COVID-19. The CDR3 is CASSYLGGAGDTGELFF. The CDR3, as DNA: TGTGCCAGCAGTTACCTTGGGGGCGCAGGGGACACCGGGGAGCTGTTTTTT.